This TCR beta chain was recovered during a study of T cell changes during pregnancy in multiple sclerosis. Germline V lookup: CDR1 MNHEY, CDR2 SVGAGI. V trimming: 6 bases; J trimming: 1 base; junction bases outside the gene matches: 6. The CDR3 runs to 15 residues. Assay: immunoSEQ multiplex PCR; the TCRdb copy retains only in-frame clones and omits some. The profile shows tens of thousands of clones, around 89% of them singletons. The sample was CD4+ T cells from peripheral blood mononuclear cells, taken in the first trimester of pregnancy. This TCR was recovered from a female donor with multiple sclerosis, enrolled in a pregnancy study. V usage is TRBV6-5 and J usage is TRBJ1-1, with TRBD1 identical over 9 bases. The CDR3 sequence is CASSATGGANTEAFF. The DNA of the CDR3 is TGTGCCAGCAGCGCAACAGGGGGCGCGAACACTGAAGCTTTCTTT.